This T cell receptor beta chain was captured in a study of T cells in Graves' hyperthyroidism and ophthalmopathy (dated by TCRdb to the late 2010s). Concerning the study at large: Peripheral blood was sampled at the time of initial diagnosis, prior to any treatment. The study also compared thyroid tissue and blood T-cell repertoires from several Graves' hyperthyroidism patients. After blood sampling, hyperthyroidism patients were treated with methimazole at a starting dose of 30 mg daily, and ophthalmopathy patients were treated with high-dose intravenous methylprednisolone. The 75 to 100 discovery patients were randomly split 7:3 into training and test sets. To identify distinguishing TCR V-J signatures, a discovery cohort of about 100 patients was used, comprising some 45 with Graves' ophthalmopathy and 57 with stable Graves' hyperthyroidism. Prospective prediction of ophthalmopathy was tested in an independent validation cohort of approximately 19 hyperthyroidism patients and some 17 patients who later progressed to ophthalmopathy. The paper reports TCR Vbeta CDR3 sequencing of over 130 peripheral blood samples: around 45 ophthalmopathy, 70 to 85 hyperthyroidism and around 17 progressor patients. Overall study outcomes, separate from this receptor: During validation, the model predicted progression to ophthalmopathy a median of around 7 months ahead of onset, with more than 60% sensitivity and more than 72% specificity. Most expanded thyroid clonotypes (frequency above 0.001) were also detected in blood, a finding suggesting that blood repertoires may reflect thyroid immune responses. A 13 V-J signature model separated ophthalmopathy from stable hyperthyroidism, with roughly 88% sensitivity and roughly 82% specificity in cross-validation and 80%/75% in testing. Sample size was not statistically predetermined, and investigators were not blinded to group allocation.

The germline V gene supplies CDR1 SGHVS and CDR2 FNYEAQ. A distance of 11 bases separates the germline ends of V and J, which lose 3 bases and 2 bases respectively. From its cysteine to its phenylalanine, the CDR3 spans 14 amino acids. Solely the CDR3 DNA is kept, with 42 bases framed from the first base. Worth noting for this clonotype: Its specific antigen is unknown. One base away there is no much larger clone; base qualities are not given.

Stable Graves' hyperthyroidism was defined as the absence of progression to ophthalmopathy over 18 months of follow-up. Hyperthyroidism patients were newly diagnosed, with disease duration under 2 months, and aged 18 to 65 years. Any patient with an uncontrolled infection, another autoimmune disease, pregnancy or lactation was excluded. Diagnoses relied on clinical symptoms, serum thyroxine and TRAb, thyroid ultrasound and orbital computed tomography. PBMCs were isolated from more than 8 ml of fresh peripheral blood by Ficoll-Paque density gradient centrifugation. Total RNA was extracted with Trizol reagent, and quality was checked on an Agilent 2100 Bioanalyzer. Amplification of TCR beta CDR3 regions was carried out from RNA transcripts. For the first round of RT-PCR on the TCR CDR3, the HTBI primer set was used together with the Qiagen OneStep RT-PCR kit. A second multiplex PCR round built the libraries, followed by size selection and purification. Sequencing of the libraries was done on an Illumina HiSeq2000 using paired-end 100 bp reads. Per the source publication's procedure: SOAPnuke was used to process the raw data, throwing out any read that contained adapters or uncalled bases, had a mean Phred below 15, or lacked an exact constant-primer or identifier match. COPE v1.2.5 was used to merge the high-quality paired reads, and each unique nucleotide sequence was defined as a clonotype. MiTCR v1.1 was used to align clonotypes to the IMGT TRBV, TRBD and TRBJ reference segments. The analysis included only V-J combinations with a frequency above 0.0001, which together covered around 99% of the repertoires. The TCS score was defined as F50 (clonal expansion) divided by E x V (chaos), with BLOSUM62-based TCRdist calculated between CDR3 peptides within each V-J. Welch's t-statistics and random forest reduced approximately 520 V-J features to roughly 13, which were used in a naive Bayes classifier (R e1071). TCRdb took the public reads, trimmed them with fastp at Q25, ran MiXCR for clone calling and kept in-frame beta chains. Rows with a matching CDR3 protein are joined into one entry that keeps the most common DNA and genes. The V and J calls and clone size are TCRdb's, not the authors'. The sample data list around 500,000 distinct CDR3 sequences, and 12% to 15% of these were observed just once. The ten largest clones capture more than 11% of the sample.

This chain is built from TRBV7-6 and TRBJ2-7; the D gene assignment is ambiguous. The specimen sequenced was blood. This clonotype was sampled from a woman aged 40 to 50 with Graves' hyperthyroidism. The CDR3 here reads CASSFLADTYEQYF. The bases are TGTGCCAGCAGCTTTTTGGCCGATACCTACGAGCAGTACTTC.